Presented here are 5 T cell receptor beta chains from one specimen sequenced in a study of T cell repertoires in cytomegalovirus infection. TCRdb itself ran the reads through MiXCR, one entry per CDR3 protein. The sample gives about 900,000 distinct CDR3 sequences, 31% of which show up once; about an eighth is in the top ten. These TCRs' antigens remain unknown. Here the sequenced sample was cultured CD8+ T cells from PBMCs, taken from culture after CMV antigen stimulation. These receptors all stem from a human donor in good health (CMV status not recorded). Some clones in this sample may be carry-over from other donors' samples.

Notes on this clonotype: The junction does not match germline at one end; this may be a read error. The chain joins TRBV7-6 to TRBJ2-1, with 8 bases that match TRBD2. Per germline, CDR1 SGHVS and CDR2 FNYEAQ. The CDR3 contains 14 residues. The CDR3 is CACSPATSGNEQFF. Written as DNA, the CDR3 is TGTGCCTGCAGCCCCGCAACTAGCGGAAATGAGCAGTTCTTC.

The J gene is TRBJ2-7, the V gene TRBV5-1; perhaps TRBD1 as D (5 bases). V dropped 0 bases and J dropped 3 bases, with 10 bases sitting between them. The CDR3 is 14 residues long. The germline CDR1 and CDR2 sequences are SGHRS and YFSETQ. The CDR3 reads CASSLGAGFYEQYF. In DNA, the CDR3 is TGCGCCAGCAGCTTGGGGGCAGGGTTCTACGAGCAGTACTTC.

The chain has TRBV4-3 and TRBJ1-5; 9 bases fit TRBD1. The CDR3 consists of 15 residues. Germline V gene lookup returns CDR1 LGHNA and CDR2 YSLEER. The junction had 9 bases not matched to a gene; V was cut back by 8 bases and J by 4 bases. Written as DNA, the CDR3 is TGCGCCAGCGGGAAACAGGGGGCAGTAAATCAGCCCCAGCATTTT. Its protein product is CASGKQGAVNQPQHF.

CDR3 sequence: CASSEWGGSGNTIYF. CDR3 DNA: TGTGCCAGCAGTGAATGGGGAGGCTCTGGAAACACCATATATTTT. The chain uses TRBV25-1 and TRBJ1-3, with D uncertain. Germline CDR1 MGHDK, CDR2 SYGVNS. This CDR3 contains 15 residues. V shed 1 base and J shed 0 bases, with 7 bases lying between them.

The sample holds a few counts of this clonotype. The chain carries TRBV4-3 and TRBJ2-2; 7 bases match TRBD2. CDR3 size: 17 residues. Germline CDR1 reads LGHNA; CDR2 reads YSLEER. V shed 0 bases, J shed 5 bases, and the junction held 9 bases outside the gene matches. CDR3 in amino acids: CASSQDRLAWYTGELFF. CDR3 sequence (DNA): TGCGCCAGCAGCCAAGATCGACTAGCTTGGTATACCGGGGAGCTGTTTTTT.